The 2 T cell receptor beta chains given below trace back to one sample, sequenced in a study of T cell clones after liver transplantation. Clones were sequenced by immunoSEQ multiplex PCR, and TCRdb holds only the in-frame ones, with some missing. The table lists roughly 100,000 clones, around 80% of them singletons. Here the sequenced sample was CD4+ T cells from blood, taken approximately 45 months after liver transplant. These TCRs come from a human patient who received a liver transplant. Some T cells may have come from the graft donor.

The gene calls are TRBV5-8 and TRBJ1-1; TRBD1 matches at 8 bases. The CDR3 length is 14 residues. CDR1 SGHTS and CDR2 YDEGEE come from the germline V gene. The J segment lost 1 base and the V segment lost 5 bases, leaving 4 bases of the junction unmatched. The chain's CDR3 is CASSTGGENTEAFF. The CDR3 nucleotides read TGTGCCAGCAGTACAGGGGGGGAGAACACTGAAGCTTTCTTT.

The chain recombines TRBV5-1 with TRBJ2-2; 9 bases line up with TRBD2. J lost 0 bases, V lost 5 bases, and 8 bases had no gene match. The CDR3 length is 17 residues. The germline gives CDR1 SGHRS, CDR2 YFSETQ. CDR3 loop: CASSSVAGATNTGELFF. For the CDR3, the DNA is TGCGCCAGCAGTTCTGTAGCGGGGGCTACGAACACCGGGGAGCTGTTTTTT. Using reference TRBV5-1 and TRBJ2-2 for the parts outside the CDR3, the full variable domain is KAGVTQTPRYLIKTRGQQVTLSCSPISGHRSVSWYQQTPGQGLQFLFEYFSETQRNKGNFPGRFSGRQFSNSRSEMNVSTLELGDSALYLCASSSVAGATNTGELFFGEGSRLTVL.